A selection of T cell receptor beta chains follows, all from one sample in a study of cytomegalovirus exposure and HLA in healthy donors. Profiling relied on immunoSEQ multiplex PCR, and the TCRdb table lists in-frame clones only, not all of them. This table has approximately 92,000 clones, approximately 81% appearing once. Sequencing was done on a sample of PBMCs. All receptors come from a woman between 65 and 79 years old in good health and CMV-seropositive. The CDR3 runs from the conserved cysteine through the conserved F or W. D genes are given only for firm matches. Part of the rows lack a size; the others show once, few, many or a class for expanded clones.

CDR3 protein,CDR3 DNA,V gene,clone size,D gene,J gene
CASSLGVGLSYEQYF,TGTGCTAGCAGCTTAGGAGTGGGGCTCTCCTACGAGCAGTACTTC,TRBV7-7,.,.,TRBJ2-7
CASSKTFLSGRAAETQYF,TGTGCCAGCAGCAAAACTTTCTTGAGCGGGAGGGCGGCGGAGACCCAGTACTTC,TRBV9,.,TRBD2,TRBJ2-5
CASSSNFGTGEFRQFF,TGTGCCAGCAGCTCAAATTTCGGGACAGGGGAGTTTCGGCAGTTCTTC,TRBV11-3,.,TRBD1,TRBJ2-1
CAWSVQTSGRDTQYF,TGTGCCTGGAGTGTACAGACTAGCGGGAGGGATACGCAGTATTTT,TRBV30,.,TRBD2,TRBJ2-3
CASSPGVNEQFF,TGTGCCAGCAGTCCAGGGGTGAATGAGCAGTTCTTC,TRBV6-1,.,.,TRBJ2-1
CASSTIRAARDRPDYGYTF,TGTGCCAGTAGTACGATCCGTGCCGCCAGGGACAGGCCCGACTATGGCTACACCTTC,TRBV19,.,TRBD1,TRBJ1-2
CSVGQGEKLFF,TGCAGCGTTGGGCAGGGCGAAAAACTGTTTTTT,TRBV29-1,.,.,TRBJ1-4
CASSLAGQASSYEQYF,TGTGCCAGCAGCTTAGCGGGACAGGCCAGCTCCTACGAGCAGTACTTC,TRBV7-2,.,TRBD1,TRBJ2-7
CASSPSSGDETQYF,TGTGCCAGCTCACCATCCTCGGGGGATGAGACCCAGTACTTC,TRBV18,.,.,TRBJ2-5
CASSLFSGGNTGELFF,TGTGCCAGCAGCTTATTCTCTGGCGGTAACACCGGGGAGCTGTTTTTT,TRBV7-6,.,.,TRBJ2-2
CASSYSEQLNTEAFF,TGTGCCAGCAGTTACTCGGAACAGTTGAACACTGAAGCTTTCTTT,TRBV6-5,.,.,TRBJ1-1
CASSLLAGAYTGELFF,TGTGCCAGCAGTTTACTAGCGGGAGCGTACACCGGGGAGCTGTTTTTT,TRBV27,.,TRBD2,TRBJ2-2
CASRGQLGSVEYF,TGTGCCAGCAGAGGACAACTCGGGTCTGTGGAGTACTTC,TRBV2,few,.,TRBJ2-7
CAWGLGGEREKLFF,TGTGCCTGGGGCCTGGGGGGGGAACGCGAAAAACTGTTTTTT,TRBV30,.,.,TRBJ1-4
CASSRPTGNTDTQYF,TGTGCCAGCAGTAGACCGACGGGGAACACAGATACGCAGTATTTT,TRBV28,.,.,TRBJ2-3